The source of this TCR beta chain is a study of Ad26.COV2.S vaccination and SARS-CoV-2 variants. As for the study in general: Once or twice, 56 days apart, Ad26.COV2.S was delivered intramuscularly.

Treatment reported: roughly 20 received Ad26.COV2.S at low or high dose, single or two shots; several received placebo; per-sample allocation not given. The samples were gathered on day 63 after the first injection of vaccine or placebo. Assay: immunoSEQ multiplex PCR; the TCRdb copy retains only in-frame clones and omits some. The sample holds 440,000 or so clones, roughly 87% seen once. This TCR came from a person between 18 and 60 years old who received the Ad26.COV2.S COVID-19 vaccine or a placebo. Here the sequenced sample was peripheral blood, taken in a trial of Ad26.COV2.S vaccine versus placebo.

The CDR3, as DNA: TGCGCCAGCAGCTTGAGGTCTAGCGGGAGCGGTGAGCAGTTCTTC. It encodes CASSLRSSGSGEQFF. This chain connects TRBV5-1 to TRBJ2-1; 10 bases are shared with TRBD2. V trimming: 1 base; J trimming: 9 bases; junction bases outside the gene matches: 7. CDR3 size: 15 residues. Germline V gene lookup returns CDR1 SGHRS and CDR2 YFSETQ. The complete variable domain, with remaining parts taken from reference TRBV5-1 and TRBJ2-1, reads KAGVTQTPRYLIKTRGQQVTLSCSPISGHRSVSWYQQTPGQGLQFLFEYFSETQRNKGNFPGRFSGRQFSNSRSEMNVSTLELGDSALYLCASSLRSSGSGEQFFGPGTRLTVL.